This T cell receptor (beta chain) appears in the sequencing data of a study of identical twins. Study conclusions and caveats: Less excess twin sharing appeared in beta out-of-frame sequences.

In TCRdb, the 5' RACE reads were re-called with MiXCR into one record per CDR3 protein. The repertoire has about 200,000 distinct CDR3 sequences, less than 9.5% of them found once; the top ten carry roughly 5%. This clonotype has more than one count but fewer than ten. Its target is unknown. This TCR was recovered from a young woman in good health. Sample: memory (CD45RO+) T cells sorted from blood.

CDR3: CAFSPGQGAFPGANVLTF. CDR3 DNA sequence: TGTGCCTTCAGTCCGGGACAGGGGGCTTTTCCTGGGGCCAACGTCCTGACTTTC. This chain connects TRBV2 to TRBJ2-6; 12 bases align to TRBD1. Germline-derived CDR1 and CDR2 are SNHLY and FYNNEI. The CDR3 covers 18 residues. Trimming at V came to 11 bases and at J to 2 bases, leaving 13 bases not matched to a gene.